This T cell receptor (beta chain) came from a study of blood T cells in healthy people across ages. This clonotype was detected only a few times. V lost 4 bases, J lost 1 base, and 10 bases lay in between. CDR1 is SEHNR, CDR2 FQNEAQ, per germline (reference sequence). This CDR3 contains 14 residues. A sample-barcoded 5' primer and a J-beta primer mix were used in a second PCR of about 7 to 12 cycles. From the 5' RACE reads, TCRdb called clonotypes with MiXCR, one entry per CDR3 protein. In the table there are 550,000 to 750,000 distinct CDR3 sequences, roughly 21% of which are singletons. The chain is built from TRBV7-9 and TRBJ1-1, with D maybe TRBD1 (5 bases). The clonotype comes from an older man in good health. Sequencing used blood. DNA for the CDR3: TGTGCCAGCAGCTACCCAGGGTGGAACACTGAAGCTTTCTTT. This translates into CASSYPGWNTEAFF.